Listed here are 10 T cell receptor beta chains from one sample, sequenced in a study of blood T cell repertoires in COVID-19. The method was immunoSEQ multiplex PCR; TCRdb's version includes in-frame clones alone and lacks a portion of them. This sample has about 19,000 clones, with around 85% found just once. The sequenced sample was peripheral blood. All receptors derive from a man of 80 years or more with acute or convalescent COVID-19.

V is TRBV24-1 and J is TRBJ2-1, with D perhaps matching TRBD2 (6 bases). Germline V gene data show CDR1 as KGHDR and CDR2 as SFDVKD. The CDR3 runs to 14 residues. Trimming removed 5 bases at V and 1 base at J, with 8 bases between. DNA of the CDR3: TGTGCCACCAGTGCCGGGGGATCCTACAATGAGCAGTTCTTC. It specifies CATSAGGSYNEQFF.

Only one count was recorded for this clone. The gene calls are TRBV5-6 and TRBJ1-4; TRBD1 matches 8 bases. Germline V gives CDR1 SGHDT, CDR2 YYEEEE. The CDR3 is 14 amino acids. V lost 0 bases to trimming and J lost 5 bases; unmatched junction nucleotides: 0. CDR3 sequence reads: CASSLDRGNEKLFF. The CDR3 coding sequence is TGTGCCAGCAGCTTGGACAGGGGGAATGAAAAACTGTTTTTT.

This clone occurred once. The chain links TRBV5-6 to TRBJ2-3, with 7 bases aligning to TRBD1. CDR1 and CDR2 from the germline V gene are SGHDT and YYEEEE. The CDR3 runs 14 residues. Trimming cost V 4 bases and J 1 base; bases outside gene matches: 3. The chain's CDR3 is CASSAGTGTDTQYF. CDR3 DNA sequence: TGTGCCAGCAGCGCCGGGACAGGCACAGATACGCAGTATTTT. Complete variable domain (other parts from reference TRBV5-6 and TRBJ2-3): DAGVTQSPTHLIKTRGQQVTLRCSPKSGHDTVSWYQQALGQGPQFIFQYYEEEERQRGNFPDRFSGHQFPNYSSELNVNALLLGDSALYLCASSAGTGTDTQYFGPGTRLTVL.

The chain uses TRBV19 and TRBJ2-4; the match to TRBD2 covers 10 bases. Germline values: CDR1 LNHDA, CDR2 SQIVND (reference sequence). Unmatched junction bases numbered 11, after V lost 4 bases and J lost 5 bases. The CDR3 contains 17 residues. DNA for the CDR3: TGTGCCAGTAGTACCAACACGGGACTAGCGCGGGAAAACATTCAGTACTTC. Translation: CASSTNTGLARENIQYF.

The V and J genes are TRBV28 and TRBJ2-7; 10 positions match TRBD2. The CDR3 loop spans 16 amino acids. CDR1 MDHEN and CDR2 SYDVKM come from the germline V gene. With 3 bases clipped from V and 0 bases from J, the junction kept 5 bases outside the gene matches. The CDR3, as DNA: TGTGCCAGCAGTTTTGCACTAGCGGGGCTCTCCTACGAGCAGTACTTC. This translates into CASSFALAGLSYEQYF.

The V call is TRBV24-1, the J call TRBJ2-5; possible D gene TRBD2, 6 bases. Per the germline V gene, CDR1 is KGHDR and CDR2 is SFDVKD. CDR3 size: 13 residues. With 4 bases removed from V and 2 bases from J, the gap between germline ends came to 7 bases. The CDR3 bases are TGTGCCACCAGTGAGGGGGGACAAGAGACCCAGTACTTC. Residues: CATSEGGQETQYF.

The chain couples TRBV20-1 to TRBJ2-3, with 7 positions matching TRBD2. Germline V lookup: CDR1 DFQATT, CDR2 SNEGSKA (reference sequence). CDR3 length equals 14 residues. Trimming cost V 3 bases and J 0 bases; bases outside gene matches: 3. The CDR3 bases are TGCAGTGCTAGTGGGGGGGGGAGCACAGATACGCAGTATTTT. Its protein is CSASGGGSTDTQYF.

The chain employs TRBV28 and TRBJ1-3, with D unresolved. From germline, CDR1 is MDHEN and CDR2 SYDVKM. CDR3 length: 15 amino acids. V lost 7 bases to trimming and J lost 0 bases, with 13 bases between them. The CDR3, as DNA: TGTGCCAGCACCGGCGCGGCCCCCTCTGGAAACACCATATATTTT. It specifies CASTGAAPSGNTIYF.

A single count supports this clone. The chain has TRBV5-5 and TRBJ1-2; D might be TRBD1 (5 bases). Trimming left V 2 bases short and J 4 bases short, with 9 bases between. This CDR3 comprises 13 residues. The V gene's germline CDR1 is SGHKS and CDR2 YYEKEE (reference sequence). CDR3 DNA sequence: TGTGCCAGCAGCTTACAGGAGGGCTATGGCTACACCTTC. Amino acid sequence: CASSLQEGYGYTF.

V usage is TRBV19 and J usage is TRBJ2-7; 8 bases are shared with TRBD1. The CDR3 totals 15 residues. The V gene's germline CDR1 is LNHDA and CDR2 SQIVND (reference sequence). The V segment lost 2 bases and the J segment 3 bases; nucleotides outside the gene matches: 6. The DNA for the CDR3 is TGTGCCAGTAGTATAAAACCAGGGGGCAGCTACGAGCAGTACTTC. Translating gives CASSIKPGGSYEQYF.